The 18 T cell receptor beta chains below were found in one sample sequenced in a study of blood T cell repertoires in COVID-19. Produced via immunoSEQ multiplex PCR; TCRdb's table is partial and in-frame only. The table has over 250,000 clones, roughly four fifths seen once. The sample comprised peripheral blood. The source of these receptors is a woman in her 50s who had recovered from COVID-19.

This chain connects TRBV28 to TRBJ1-5; D perhaps matches TRBD1 (6 bases). The CDR3 totals 15 residues. CDR1 is MDHEN, CDR2 SYDVKM, per germline. The ends were cut back, 4 bases at V and 2 bases at J, with 12 bases in the middle. The CDR3 coding sequence is TGTGCCAGCAGTTCAGGGGTTAGGGGCAATCAGCCCCAGCATTTT. Its protein product is CASSSGVRGNQPQHF.

This clone was observed a few times. The rearrangement uses TRBV6-6 and TRBJ1-2; 9 positions agree with TRBD1. V dropped 5 bases and J dropped 6; count of bases not matched to a gene: 4. Germline loops: CDR1 MNHNY, CDR2 SVGAGI (reference sequence). CDR3 size: 13 residues. Here the CDR3 reads CASSPTGGNGYTF. The CDR3 bases are TGTGCCAGCAGTCCTACAGGGGGCAATGGCTACACCTTC.

The chain carries TRBV7-2 and TRBJ1-4; possibly TRBD1 for D (6 bases). The germline CDR1 and CDR2 sequences are SGHTA and FQGNSA. The V gene lost 4 bases and the J gene lost 4 bases, with 10 bases spanning the gap. The CDR3 covers 14 residues. CDR3: CASSSGGLNEKLFF. The CDR3 DNA is TGTGCCAGCAGCTCGGGGGGCCTTAATGAAAAACTGTTTTTT.

The sample holds one count of this clone. The chain employs TRBV7-2 and TRBJ2-1; TRBD2 matches at 10 bases. The CDR3 has 15 residues. CDR1 and CDR2 (germline): SGHTA, FQGNSA. Trimming removed 5 bases from V and 12 bases from J; junction bases left unmatched: 13. CDR3 nucleotide sequence: TGTGCCAGCAGCGCAGCGGGAGGGCTCAAGGCTGGGCAGTTCTTC. It codes for CASSAAGGLKAGQFF.

This chain links TRBV6-2 or TRBV6-3 with TRBJ1-5; 10 positions agree with TRBD1. The CDR3 sequence is 16 residues long. Losses at the gene ends were 6 bases for V and 3 bases for J; bases not matched to a gene: 8. Germline V CDR1 and CDR2: MNHEY, SVGEGT. The CDR3 DNA reads TGTGCCAGCAGCCCCGACAGGGGGCCGGCCAATCAGCCCCAGCATTTT. This translates into CASSPDRGPANQPQHF.

The CDR3 here is CASSQGGGGLIYEQYF. CDR3 nucleotide sequence: TGTGCCAGCAGCCAAGGCGGGGGGGGGCTCATCTACGAGCAGTACTTC. V gene TRBV4-2 combines with J gene TRBJ2-7, with 9 bases that match TRBD2. This CDR3 is built from 16 residues. Trimming removed 1 base from V and 3 bases from J; junction bases left unmatched: 7. The germline V gene has CDR1 LGHNA and CDR2 YNFKEQ.

This chain joins TRBV4-3 and TRBJ2-7, with D perhaps TRBD2 (5 bases). Germline-derived CDR1 and CDR2 are LGHNA and YSLEER. V was trimmed by 0 bases and J by 3 bases, leaving 18 bases between them. The CDR3 has 17 amino acids. The CDR3 is CASSQDTHAPGGYEQYF. Written as DNA, the CDR3 is TGCGCCAGCAGCCAAGATACCCACGCGCCAGGAGGCTACGAGCAGTACTTC.

The table lists this clone with a count of one. CDR3 amino acids: CASSQEQVVAPLHF. The CDR3 bases are TGCGCCAGCAGCCAAGAACAGGTGGTGGCACCCCTCCACTTT. The chain couples TRBV4-1 to TRBJ1-6; TRBD1 is a possible D gene (5 bases). Germline CDR1 is MGHRA and CDR2 is YSYEKL. CDR3 length: 14 amino acids. The V and J ends lost 0 bases and 11 bases respectively, with 11 bases between them.

This clone appeared a few times. This chain joins TRBV7-8 and TRBJ2-2, with no clear D. Per the germline V gene, CDR1 is SGHVS and CDR2 is FQNEAQ. CDR3 size: 14 residues. Trimming left V 5 bases short and J 2 bases short, with 9 bases between. The DNA for the CDR3 is TGTGCCAGCAGCCCGTACAGCAACACCGGGGAGCTGTTTTTT. It specifies CASSPYSNTGELFF.

As to this clone: Sequence at one end of the junction differs from germline and may be a read error. The chain has TRBV30 and TRBJ2-7; no reliable D call. The CDR3 consists of 12 residues. CDR1 is GTSNPN, CDR2 SVGIG, per germline (reference sequence). CDR3 residues: CAWSRSGYGQYF. The CDR3, as DNA: TGTGCCTGGAGTCGGAGTGGGTACGGGCAGTACTTC.

The chain joins TRBV7-9 to TRBJ2-2; TRBD2 matches 9 bases. V shed 6 bases and J 5 bases; nucleotides not matched to a gene: 10. This CDR3 contains 16 residues. Germline CDR1 SEHNR, CDR2 FQNEAQ (reference sequence). The CDR3 nucleotides read TGTGCCAGCAGATCCAATTATGCGGGGGGGACCGGGGAGCTGTTTTTT. Encoded protein: CASRSNYAGGTGELFF.

This chain joins TRBV7-9 and TRBJ1-1, with 9 bases that match TRBD1. Germline V gene sequence: CDR1 SEHNR, CDR2 FQNEAQ (reference sequence). Trimming took 5 bases from V and 1 from J; bases not matched to a gene: 11. The CDR3 is made up of 17 amino acids. The CDR3 is CASSPRTGVVGNTEAFF. The CDR3 bases are TGTGCCAGCAGCCCTAGGACAGGGGTGGTTGGGAACACTGAAGCTTTCTTT.

The chain couples TRBV5-4 to TRBJ2-1; 7 positions agree with TRBD1. This CDR3 is built from 16 residues. Per germline, CDR1 SGHNT and CDR2 YYREEE (reference sequence). V was clipped by 4 bases and J by 0 bases; unmatched bases: 7. The CDR3 sequence is CASSPGQSSSYNEQFF. Written as DNA, the CDR3 is TGTGCCAGCAGCCCGGGACAGTCAAGCTCCTACAATGAGCAGTTCTTC.

V usage is TRBV18 and J usage is TRBJ2-7; 9 bases fit TRBD2. Trimming took 1 base from V and 7 from J; bases not matched to a gene: 8. CDR1 KGHSH and CDR2 LQKENI come from the germline V gene. The CDR3 sequence is 15 residues long. CDR3 coding DNA: TGTGCCAGCTCACCACAGACTAGCGGACTACGTGAGCAGTACTTC. Amino acids: CASSPQTSGLREQYF.

The V gene is TRBV9, the J gene TRBJ2-7, with 7 bases that match TRBD2. The CDR3 contains 13 residues. V shed 2 bases, J shed 4 bases, and the junction held 3 bases outside the gene matches. Germline V CDR1 and CDR2: SGDLS, YYNGEE. The CDR3 region has the DNA TGTGCCAGCAGCGTCGGGCGGGAGTACGAGCAGTACTTC. Translated, it gives CASSVGREYEQYF.

The chain's CDR3 is CASSFRDREYEQYF. CDR3 coding DNA: TGTGCCAGCAGTTTCCGGGACAGGGAGTACGAGCAGTACTTC. The V call is TRBV6-5, the J call TRBJ2-7; 9 bases map to TRBD1. Germline assignment: CDR1 MNHEY and CDR2 SVGAGI. V was pared by 4 bases and J by 4 bases, with 5 bases of the junction left unmatched. The CDR3 runs 14 residues.

V usage is TRBV28 and J usage is TRBJ2-1, with 8 positions matching TRBD2. This CDR3 has 15 amino acids. V lost 7 bases, J lost 4 bases, and 9 bases stayed unmatched. Germline CDR1 and CDR2: MDHEN and SYDVKM. CDR3 DNA: TGTGCCAGCAAGTCGCCGGGGGGGCCGTACAATGAGCAGTTCTTC. Amino acids: CASKSPGGPYNEQFF.

V is TRBV6-5 and J is TRBJ1-2; TRBD1 matches at 10 bases. There are 12 residues in the CDR3. V lost 7 bases and J lost 7; bases outside the gene matches: 3. Germline CDR1 and CDR2: MNHEY and SVGAGI. The CDR3 spells CASKDRGPGYTF. The CDR3 coding sequence is TGTGCCAGCAAAGACAGGGGGCCTGGCTACACCTTC.